These T cell receptor beta chains were read from a single sample in a study of blood T cell repertoires in COVID-19. This table comes from immunoSEQ multiplex PCR, and its TCRdb copy is limited to in-frame clones, with some not included. The sample lists 150,000 or so clones, approximately 80% occurring once. Material: peripheral blood. These receptor sequences come from a man aged 55 to 69 with acute or convalescent COVID-19. CDR3s include the opening cysteine and the closing phenylalanine or tryptophan. D genes are given only for firm matches. Clone size is shown for a subset of rows, as once, few, many or a class of expanded clone.

TGTGCCAGCAGTGAACCCCGGACAGGGGCGGGCCAGCCCCAGCATTTT	CASSEPRTGAGQPQHF	TRBV2	TRBD1	.	TRBJ1-5
TGTGCCAGCAGCCCCGGCGGGGAGCAGTACTTC	CASSPGGEQYF	TRBV7-9	.	.	TRBJ2-7
TGTGCCAGCAGGGGGACAGAATATGGCTACACCTTC	CASRGTEYGYTF	TRBV6-5	TRBD1	.	TRBJ1-2
TGTGCCAGCGGGGGACAGGGTGGTAACACTGAAGCTTTCTTT	CASGGQGGNTEAFF	TRBV5-4	TRBD1	.	TRBJ1-1
TGTGCCAGCATGACTAGCGGGAGGGCCGGGGAGACCCAGTACTTC	CASMTSGRAGETQYF	TRBV27	TRBD2	.	TRBJ2-5
TGCGCCAGCACCCGGGACATACCCCACGAGCAGTACTTC	CASTRDIPHEQYF	TRBV5-1	.	once	TRBJ2-7
TGCGCCAGCAGCCATGAGAGCGGGAGTGGGTTCAATGAGCAGTTCTTC	CASSHESGSGFNEQFF	TRBV4-3	TRBD2	.	TRBJ2-1
TGTGCCAGCAAGCGGGGAGGCCGCAATCAGCCCCAGCATTTT	CASKRGGRNQPQHF	TRBV28	.	.	TRBJ1-5
TGTGCCAGCAGTGAAGCCGAAGGTGAGGCGGCTGAAGCTTTCTTT	CASSEAEGEAAEAFF	TRBV2	.	.	TRBJ1-1
TGTGCCAGCCAGCGGGAGTGGAACACCGGGGAGCTGTTTTTT	CASQREWNTGELFF	TRBV9	TRBD2	.	TRBJ2-2
TGTGCCAGCAAGAGGAGAGTCTCTGGAAACACCATATATTTT	CASKRRVSGNTIYF	TRBV2	.	few	TRBJ1-3
TGCGCCAGCAGCCAAGCAGGGTTCGCGGGGGCCAACGTCCTGACTTTC	CASSQAGFAGANVLTF	TRBV4-3	.	.	TRBJ2-6
TGTGCCAGCAGCTTACTCGGGGGGGGCCCCACCGGGGAGCTGTTTTTT	CASSLLGGGPTGELFF	TRBV7-9	TRBD2	.	TRBJ2-2
TGCGCCAGCAGCCCCGACCCCCCCGGAGTAGCGGCCTACAATGAGCAGTTCTTC	CASSPDPPGVAAYNEQFF	TRBV5-1	.	.	TRBJ2-1
TGTGCCAGCAGCACAGGCGGGGAGCTGTTTTTT	CASSTGGELFF	TRBV7-9	.	once	TRBJ2-2
TGTGTCCCGTTTGGCGGGATCTACGAGCAGTACTTC	CVPFGGIYEQYF	TRBV19	.	.	TRBJ2-7
TGTGCCAGCTCACCAGGACAGTCTGGCCATGGTTACGAGCAGTACTTC	CASSPGQSGHGYEQYF	TRBV18	.	.	TRBJ2-7
TGTGCCAGCAGCCCCCACACTAGCGGGGGTGATGGGACCCAGTACTTC	CASSPHTSGGDGTQYF	TRBV7-7	TRBD2	.	TRBJ2-5
TGTGCCACAACACAGCGGAACACAGATACGCAGTATTTT	CATTQRNTDTQYF	TRBV19	.	.	TRBJ2-3
TGTGCCAGCAGCTTGGCTGGAGCGGGGGATGAGACCCAGTACTTC	CASSLAGAGDETQYF	TRBV5-4	TRBD2	few	TRBJ2-5
TGTGCCAGCAGCTTACTCCCGGGGGGCAACTATGGCTACACCTTC	CASSLLPGGNYGYTF	TRBV11-2	.	.	TRBJ1-2
TGTGCCAGCAGTTCGGACAGATACGAGCAGTACTTC	CASSSDRYEQYF	TRBV6-5	.	.	TRBJ2-7
TGTGCCAGCAGTTACAGCCTAGCGGGGGGGCAAGGGGAGCTGTTTTTT	CASSYSLAGGQGELFF	TRBV6-2/TRBV6-3	TRBD2	.	TRBJ2-2
TGTGCCAGCAGCTTATCCGGGACAGGGTTGCGAAACACCATATATTTT	CASSLSGTGLRNTIYF	TRBV11-2	TRBD1	.	TRBJ1-3
TGTGCCAGCAGTACAGGGGGGGTAGATCAGCCCCAGCATTTT	CASSTGGVDQPQHF	TRBV2	TRBD1	few	TRBJ1-5
TGTGCCTGGAGTGTATCACAGGCCTATGGCTACACCTTC	CAWSVSQAYGYTF	TRBV30	.	.	TRBJ1-2
TGTGCCAGCAGTTACTCGGGTTACAGGGACTACGAGCAGTACTTC	CASSYSGYRDYEQYF	TRBV6-8	.	.	TRBJ2-7
TGTGCCAGCAGCCAACTCGAGGGCAGGGGTAACACTGAAGCTTTCTTT	CASSQLEGRGNTEAFF	TRBV4-2	.	.	TRBJ1-1
TGCGCCAGCAGCCAAGGGGAGGGCGGGAGGAATTCACCCCTCCACTTT	CASSQGEGGRNSPLHF	TRBV4-3	.	once	TRBJ1-6